The rows below give T cell receptor beta chains drawn from one sample of a study of OX40 agonist ivuxolimab in advanced cancers. Data came from immunoSEQ multiplex PCR; TCRdb stores just in-frame clones and leaves some out. The sample consists of about 15,000 clones, over 80% of them appearing once. The sequencing here drew on CD4+ or CD8+ T cells sorted from blood, taken in a trial of the OX40 agonist ivuxolimab. These receptors all stem from an adult with an advanced solid tumor such as melanoma, head and neck, liver or kidney cancer. Both conserved end residues are part of each CDR3. D genes are given only for firm matches. Rows give clone size only sometimes, using once, few, many, or a class for an expanded clone.

>-|TRBV19|TRBJ2-6|-
TGTGCCAGTAGTATGGGGGTCGGGGCCAACGTCCTGACTTTC
CASSMGVGANVLTF
>-|TRBV5-1|TRBJ2-7|many
TGCGCCAGCAGCTCGCCGTCGGCTAGCGACTTCTCCTACGAGCAGTACTTC
CASSSPSASDFSYEQYF
>-|TRBV6-5|TRBJ2-1|-
TGTGCCAGCAGTTACCTAGCGAAGGGTGAGCAGTTCTTC
CASSYLAKGEQFF
>-|TRBV27|TRBJ2-7|few
TGTGCCAGCAGTTCGCGGGGATCCATTGGACCTTACTACGAGCAGTACTTC
CASSSRGSIGPYYEQYF
>-|TRBV30|TRBJ2-6|-
TGTGCCTGGAGTGACCGAGGGGCTGGGGCCAACGTCCTGACTTTC
CAWSDRGAGANVLTF
>-|TRBV5-1|TRBJ2-6|-
TGCGCCAGCGTACGGCAACGGTTCACAAAGTCGGGCCAACGTCCTGATTTC
CASVRQRFTKSGQRPDF
>TRBD2|TRBV4-3|TRBJ2-3|-
TGCGCCAGCAGCCGGGAGACTAGCGGGAGTTTCACAGATACGCAGTATTTT
CASSRETSGSFTDTQYF
>-|TRBV27|TRBJ1-5|-
TGTGCCAGCAGTTTATGGGGAATGGGCAATCAGCCCCAGCATTTT
CASSLWGMGNQPQHF
>-|TRBV7-9|TRBJ2-3|-
TGTGCCAGCAGCCAAGAAGTACCGGGACTCCCCCCAGATACGCAGTATTTT
CASSQEVPGLPPDTQYF
>-|TRBV4-3|TRBJ1-2|-
TGCGCCAGCAGCCAAGATGGGCACGCTAACTATGGCTACACCTTC
CASSQDGHANYGYTF
>TRBD2|TRBV5-1|TRBJ2-5|-
TGCGCCAGCAGCTTGACTAGCGGGAGGATGGAGACCCAGTACTTC
CASSLTSGRMETQYF
>TRBD1|TRBV5-4|TRBJ2-3|once
TGTGCCAGCAGCTGGGGACAGGGTTCAGATACGCAGTATTTT
CASSWGQGSDTQYF
>-|TRBV2|TRBJ2-7|-
TGTGCCAGCAGAGAGGGTCGCGGAGGATCCTACGAGCAGTACTTC
CASREGRGGSYEQYF
>-|TRBV7-9|TRBJ2-1|-
TGTGCCAGCAGCTTCGAGGCGGACAAGCAGTTCTTC
CASSFEADKQFF
>-|TRBV19|TRBJ1-5|-
TGTGCCAGTGCCCCAACCGTAAATAGCAATCAGCCCCAGCATTTT
CASAPTVNSNQPQHF
>-|TRBV13|TRBJ2-7|-
TGTGCCAGCAGCTTATCCAGGGTTTTTAACGAGCAGTACTTC
CASSLSRVFNEQYF
>-|TRBV14|TRBJ1-5|-
TGTGCCAGCAGCCAAGACAGGGGCAATCAGCCCCAGCATTTT
CASSQDRGNQPQHF
>-|TRBV27|TRBJ1-3|-
TGTGCCAGCAGTTATACAGCTGGAAACACCATATATTTT
CASSYTAGNTIYF
>TRBD2|TRBV29-1|TRBJ2-1|-
TGCAGCGCCCCGACGGGTAGCGGGAGGGCTTCCTACAATGAGCAGTTCTTC
CSAPTGSGRASYNEQFF
>-|TRBV29-1|TRBJ1-2|-
TGCAGCGTTGAACTCGACCTAGGGAGGACGTCTAGGAGCTACACCTTC
CSVELDLGRTSRSYTF
>-|TRBV7-2|TRBJ1-6|-
TGTGCCAGCAGCTTACACAGGGAGTGGGATTCACCCCTCCACTTT
CASSLHREWDSPLHF
>-|TRBV7-3|TRBJ2-7|-
TGTGCCAGCAGTACAAGAAGGCTAGCGTACTACGAGCAGTACTTC
CASSTRRLAYYEQYF
>-|TRBV21-1|TRBJ2-7|-
TGTGCCAGCAGCAAAGGGGAGTCATATCGGGCCTACGAGCAGTACTTC
CASSKGESYRAYEQYF
>-|TRBV27|TRBJ1-5|few
TGTGCCAGCAGTTTATTGGGGATTAGCAATCAGCCCCAGCATTTT
CASSLLGISNQPQHF
>-|TRBV12-5|TRBJ2-1|-
TGTGCTAGTAGGGAGGGGACAGGTGACTACAATGAGCAGTTCTTC
CASREGTGDYNEQFF
>-|TRBV9|TRBJ2-3|-
TGTGCCAGCAGCGTAGAGGGGGTAACAGATACGCAGTATTTT
CASSVEGVTDTQYF
>-|TRBV9|TRBJ1-1|-
TGTGCCAGCAGCGTAGCTGGAGGGAAAACTGAAGCTTTCTTT
CASSVAGGKTEAFF
>TRBD1|TRBV6-5|TRBJ1-2|-
TGTGCCAGCAGTGGGACAGGTCCTTATGGCTACACCTTC
CASSGTGPYGYTF
>TRBD1|TRBV15|TRBJ1-4|-
TGTGCCACCAGCCCGCGGACAGGGTCCGAAAAACTGTTTTTT
CATSPRTGSEKLFF
>TRBD1|TRBV29-1|TRBJ1-3|-
TGCAGCGCGGAGGACAGGCTGATAGGAAACACCATATATTTT
CSAEDRLIGNTIYF
>TRBD1|TRBV28|TRBJ1-5|-
TGTGCCAGCAGCCGACAGGGATTGGGCAATCAGCCCCAGCATTTT
CASSRQGLGNQPQHF
>-|TRBV5-4|TRBJ1-2|-
TGTGCCAGCAGCTCCGACAACCTCTATGGCTACACCTTC
CASSSDNLYGYTF
>TRBD1|TRBV14|TRBJ2-7|once
TGTGCCAGCAGCCGCCTGACAGGGTGGGAGCAGTACTTC
CASSRLTGWEQYF
>-|TRBV19|TRBJ1-4|-
TGTGCCAGTAGTTCCGCCTTTGGAGAAAAACTGTTTTTT
CASSSAFGEKLFF
>-|TRBV4-3|TRBJ2-2|-
TGCGCCAGCAGCCGGATTTTGGGGACCGGGGAGCTGTTTTTT
CASSRILGTGELFF
>-|TRBV20-1|TRBJ2-1|-
TGCAGTGCTAGGGCCTACAATGAGCAGTTCTTC
CSARAYNEQFF
>-|TRBV6-5|TRBJ2-7|-
TGTGCCAGCAGTTACTCGAGGGATGGGGACTCGTACGAGCAGTACTTC
CASSYSRDGDSYEQYF
>-|TRBV6-1|TRBJ1-1|-
TGTGCCAGCAGTGAAGCAGGAGTGGGCACTGAAGCTTTCTTT
CASSEAGVGTEAFF
>-|TRBV29-1|TRBJ2-3|-
TGCAGCGTTGAAGATGGCAGGGAATCCACAGATACGCAGTATTTT
CSVEDGRESTDTQYF
>-|TRBV7-3|TRBJ1-1|-
TGTGCCAGCAGCCCCTCCGGGGGGGTTAACACTGAAGCTTTCTTT
CASSPSGGVNTEAFF
>-|TRBV5-6|TRBJ2-7|-
TGTGCCAGCAGCTTGGGTCCGGGTCCTTCCTACGAGCAGTACTTC
CASSLGPGPSYEQYF
>-|TRBV7-2|TRBJ2-7|-
TGTGCCAGCAGCTTAGAGCGGGCTAGCGTGATCTACGAGCAGTACTTC
CASSLERASVIYEQYF
>-|TRBV4-3|TRBJ2-7|few
TGCGCCAGCAGCCATGGGTTAGGGGTCTCCTACGAGCAGTACTTC
CASSHGLGVSYEQYF
>-|TRBV10-2|TRBJ2-3|-
TGCGCCAGCAGGGAGACTAGTTCGGATACGCAGTATTTT
CASRETSSDTQYF
>-|TRBV7-9|TRBJ2-3|-
TGTGCCAGCAGCCTCCCTAACACAGATACGCAGTATTTT
CASSLPNTDTQYF
>TRBD1|TRBV7-3|TRBJ2-5|-
TGTGCCAGCAGCTTAACCCCGCCGACAGGGCTGAAAGAGACCCAGTACTTC
CASSLTPPTGLKETQYF